This TCR beta chain was sequenced during a study of T-cell memory formation after mild COVID-19. On the study more broadly: TCR clusters largely stayed donor specific.

The study's findings and limits: Within pre-infection memory, some responding clones were found, suggesting cross-reactive memory joined. Whereas later expanders leaned CD4+, clones contracting day 15 to 85 showed a balanced CD4/CD8 makeup.

As regards this clonotype: Antigen: not known.

This CDR3 has 15 residues. V was cut by 7 bases and J by 6 bases, with 18 bases left in between. Germline V CDR1 and CDR2: MGHRA, YSYEKL. The TCR alpha and TCR beta cDNA libraries, bearing sample barcodes and UMIs, were generated by 5'RACE using constant-segment primers. TCRdb itself ran the 5' RACE reads through MiXCR, one entry per CDR3 protein. The sample carries about 160,000 distinct CDR3 sequences, roughly 31% recorded once. This chain joins TRBV4-1 and TRBJ2-2; a weak D match, TRBD1 (5 bases). The sequence derives from an adult woman who had mild COVID-19 (a few samples of this study predate the infection). Cell type and time point are not known. Material: PBMCs or a T cell subset sorted from them (not recorded which). The DNA for the CDR3 is TGCGCCAGCACCCCCAGGCAGGGCGGCCCCGGGGAGCTGTTTTTT. It is translated as CASTPRQGGPGELFF.